This TCR beta chain was captured in a study of T cell responses to AZD1222 COVID-19 vaccine. The CDR3 runs 14 residues. Per germline, CDR1 SSHAT and CDR2 FNYEAQ (reference sequence). This clone is a singleton in its sample. At one of its ends the junction is not consistent with the germline gene, which may arise from a read error. Profiling relied on immunoSEQ multiplex PCR, and the TCRdb table lists in-frame clones only, not all of them. The sample includes about 150,000 clones, about nine tenths of them seen just once. Here the sequenced sample was peripheral blood, taken on day 0 of AZD1222 vaccination. This receptor was obtained from an adult in good health. The chain couples TRBV7-7 to TRBJ2-3; D possibly uses TRBD1 or TRBD2 (5 bases each). CDR3 residues: CASSSGPSTDTQYF. The DNA for the CDR3 is TGTGCTAGCAGCTCGGGACCCAGCACAGATACGCAGTATTTT.